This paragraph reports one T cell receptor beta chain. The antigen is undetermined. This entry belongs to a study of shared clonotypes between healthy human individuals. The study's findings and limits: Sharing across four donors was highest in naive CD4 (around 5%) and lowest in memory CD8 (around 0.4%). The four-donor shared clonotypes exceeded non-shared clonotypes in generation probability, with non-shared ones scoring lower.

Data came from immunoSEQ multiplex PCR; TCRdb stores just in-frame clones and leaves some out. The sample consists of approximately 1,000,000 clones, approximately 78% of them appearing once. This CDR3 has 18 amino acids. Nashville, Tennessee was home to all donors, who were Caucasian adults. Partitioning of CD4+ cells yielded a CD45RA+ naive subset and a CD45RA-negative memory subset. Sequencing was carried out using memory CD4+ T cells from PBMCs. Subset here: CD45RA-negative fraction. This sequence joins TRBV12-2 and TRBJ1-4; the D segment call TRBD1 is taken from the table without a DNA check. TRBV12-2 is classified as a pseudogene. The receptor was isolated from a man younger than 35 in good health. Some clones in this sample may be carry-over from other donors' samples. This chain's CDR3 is CASRLEGVQGAANEKLFF. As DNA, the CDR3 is TGTGCAAGTCGCTTAGAAGGGGTTCAAGGGGCAGCTAATGAAAAACTGTTTTTT.